This entry describes one T cell receptor (beta chain). Its matching antigen is unknown. Other DNA sequences in the sample encode the same CDR3. These data originate in a study of cytomegalovirus exposure and HLA in healthy donors. The CDR3 sequence is 15 residues long. The ends lost 4 bases at V and 2 bases at J; junction bases unmatched: 4. Per the germline V gene, CDR1 is KGHSH and CDR2 is LQKENI. Regarding the study as a whole: In most subjects, TCR beta sequences reportedly gave accurate predictions of HLA-A and HLA-B alleles. Earlier results showed most TCR beta V segments being productive about 87% or about 30% of the time.

The PCR had 60 Vbeta and 13 Jbeta primers. Generated by immunoSEQ multiplex PCR, the TCRdb table keeps only in-frame clones and is missing some. The table includes roughly 100,000 clones, around 57% detected once. This sequence joins TRBV18 and TRBJ2-7, with TRBD1 identical over 11 bases. The source material was PBMCs. The sequence was collected from a human donor in good health. This CDR3 reads CASSLPGQGAYEQYF. The CDR3 DNA follows: TGTGCCAGCTCACTTCCGGGACAGGGGGCCTACGAGCAGTACTTC.